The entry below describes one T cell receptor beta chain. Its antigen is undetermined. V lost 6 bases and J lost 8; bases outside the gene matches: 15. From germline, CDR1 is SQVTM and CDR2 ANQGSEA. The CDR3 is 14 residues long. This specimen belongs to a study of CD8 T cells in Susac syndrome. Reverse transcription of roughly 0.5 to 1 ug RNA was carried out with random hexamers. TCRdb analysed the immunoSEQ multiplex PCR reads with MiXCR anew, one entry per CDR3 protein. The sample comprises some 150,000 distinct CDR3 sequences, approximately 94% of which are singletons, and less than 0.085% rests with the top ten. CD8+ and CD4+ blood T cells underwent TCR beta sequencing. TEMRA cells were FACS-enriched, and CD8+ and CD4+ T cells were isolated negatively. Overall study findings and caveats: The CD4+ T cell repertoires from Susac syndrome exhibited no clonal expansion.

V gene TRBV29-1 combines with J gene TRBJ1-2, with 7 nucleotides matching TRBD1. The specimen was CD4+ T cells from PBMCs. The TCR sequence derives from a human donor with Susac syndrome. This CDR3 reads CSVGGSYRGQGYTF. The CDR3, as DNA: TGCAGCGTGGGGGGGTCCTACAGGGGCCAAGGCTACACCTTC.